The 2 T cell receptor beta chains given below trace back to one sample, sequenced in a study of blood T cell repertoires in COVID-19. The data were produced by immunoSEQ multiplex PCR, yet TCRdb's version contains in-frame clones alone and is incomplete. The table has roughly 100,000 clones, roughly 87% seen once. Sequencing was carried out using peripheral blood. Every receptor here comes from a human donor in a cohort sampled during active COVID-19.

About this clone: The junction departs from the called germline gene at one end, perhaps through a read error. V gene TRBV6-1 combines with J gene TRBJ1-4; no clear D gene. CDR3 length: 11 residues. Germline V gene sequence: CDR1 MNHNS, CDR2 SASEGT. CDR3 residues: CASSDLTDLGF. The CDR3 DNA reads TGTGCCAGCAGTGATTTGACGGACTTGGGCTTT.

The chain carries TRBV19 and TRBJ2-5, with 10 bases matching TRBD2. After removal of 2 bases from V and 5 bases from J, the junction contained 2 bases not matched to a gene. The CDR3 runs 14 residues. Germline CDR1 and CDR2: LNHDA and SQIVND (reference sequence). The CDR3 DNA reads TGTGCCAGTAGTATACTAGCGGGAGTGGAGACCCAGTACTTC. Protein product: CASSILAGVETQYF.